This T cell receptor beta chain was identified in a study of blood T cell repertoires in COVID-19. Study summary: Spain, Italy and the United States supplied samples that represented acute and convalescent COVID-19. The cDNA or gDNA used as material had been derived from T cells, B-cell-depleted T cells, or PBMCs.

In the original processing: Reference gene primer amplification gave estimated nucleated cell counts. Here immunoSEQ multiplex PCR was the method, and the copy in TCRdb shows in-frame clones only, minus some. V and J calls plus clone size are reproduced from that table; the DNA served to infer D and trimming. The sample lists roughly 190,000 clones, more than 75% seen once, with approximately 4% in the top ten. Losses at the gene ends were 1 base for V and 5 bases for J; bases not matched to a gene: 6. CDR1 and CDR2 (germline): SGHRS, YFSETQ. The CDR3 sequence is 15 residues long. The rearrangement links TRBV5-1 to TRBJ2-1, with 7 nucleotides matching TRBD2. Sequenced: peripheral blood. This clonotype was sampled from a human donor in a cohort sampled during active COVID-19. For the CDR3, the DNA is TGCGCCAGCAGCTTGATGGCTAGCGGAAACAATGAGCAGTTCTTC. This codes for CASSLMASGNNEQFF.